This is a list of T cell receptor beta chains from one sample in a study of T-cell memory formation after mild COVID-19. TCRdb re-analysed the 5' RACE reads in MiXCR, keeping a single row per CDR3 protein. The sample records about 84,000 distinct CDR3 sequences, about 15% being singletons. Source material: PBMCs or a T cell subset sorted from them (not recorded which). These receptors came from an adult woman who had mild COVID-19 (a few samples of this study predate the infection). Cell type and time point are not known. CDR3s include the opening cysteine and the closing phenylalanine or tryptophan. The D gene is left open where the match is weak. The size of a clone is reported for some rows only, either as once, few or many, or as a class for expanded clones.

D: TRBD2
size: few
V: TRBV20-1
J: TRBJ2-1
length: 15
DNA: TGCAGTGCTGGCACTAGCGGGAGGGCCCGGGATGAGCAGTTCTTC
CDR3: CSAGTSGRARDEQFF

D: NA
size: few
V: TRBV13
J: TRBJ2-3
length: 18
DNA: TGTGCCAGCAGCCCCGAGGGGGACGTCGGGAGCGGCCCAGATACGCAGTATTTT
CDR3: CASSPEGDVGSGPDTQYF

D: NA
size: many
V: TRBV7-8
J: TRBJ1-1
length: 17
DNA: TGTGCCAGCAGCTTAGCGGTGGATGGGGAAAAGAACACTGAAGCTTTCTTT
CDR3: CASSLAVDGEKNTEAFF

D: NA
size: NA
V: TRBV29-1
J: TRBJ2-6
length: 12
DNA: TGCAGCGTCGGCGGTGGGGCCAACGTCCTGACTTTC
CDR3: CSVGGGANVLTF

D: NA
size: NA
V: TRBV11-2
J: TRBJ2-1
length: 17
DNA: TGTGCCAGCAGCTTAGCTGTCCGGCCGAACTCCTACAATGAGCAGTTCTTC
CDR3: CASSLAVRPNSYNEQFF

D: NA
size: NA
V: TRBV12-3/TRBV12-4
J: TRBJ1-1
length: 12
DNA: TGTGCCAGCAGTTTGGCCTCCTCGAAAGCTTTCTTT
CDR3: CASSLASSKAFF

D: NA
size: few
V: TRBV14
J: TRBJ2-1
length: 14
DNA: TGTGCCAGCAGCCAATACCTCTCCTACAATGAGCAGTTCTTC
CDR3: CASSQYLSYNEQFF

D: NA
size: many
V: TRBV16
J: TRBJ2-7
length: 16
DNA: TGTGCCAGCAGCCTGACCCTCGAGGGTACGGAAAACGAGCAGTACTTC
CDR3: CASSLTLEGTENEQYF

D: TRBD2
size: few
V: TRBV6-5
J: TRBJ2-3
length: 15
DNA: TGTGCCAGCACGGCCTCACTAGCGGGGACAGATACGCAGTATTTT
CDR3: CASTASLAGTDTQYF

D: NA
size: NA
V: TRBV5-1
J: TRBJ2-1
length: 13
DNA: TGCGCCAGCAGCTTGGAAGGGTTAGATGAGCAGTTCTTC
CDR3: CASSLEGLDEQFF

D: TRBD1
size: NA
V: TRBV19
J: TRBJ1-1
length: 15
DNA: TGTGCCAGTAGTCCGGCAGGGGGCTGGAACACTGAAGCTTTCTTT
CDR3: CASSPAGGWNTEAFF

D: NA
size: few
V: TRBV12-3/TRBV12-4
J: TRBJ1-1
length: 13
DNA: TGTGCCAGCAGTTTTTTCATTGGAACTGAAGCTTTCTTT
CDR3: CASSFFIGTEAFF

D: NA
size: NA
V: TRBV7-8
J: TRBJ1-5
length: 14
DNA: TGTGCCAGCACGGACGGGTATAGCAATCAGCCCCAGCATTTT
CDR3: CASTDGYSNQPQHF

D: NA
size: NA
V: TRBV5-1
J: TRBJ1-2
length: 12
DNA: TGCGCCAGCAGCTTGCTTGGGCATGGCTACACCTTC
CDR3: CASSLLGHGYTF

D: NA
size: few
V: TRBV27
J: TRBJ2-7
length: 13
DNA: TGTGCCAGCGCCATGATGAGCTCCTACGAGCAGTACTTC
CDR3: CASAMMSSYEQYF

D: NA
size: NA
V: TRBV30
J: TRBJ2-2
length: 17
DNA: TGTGCCTGGATATCGGTCCCTGGGCGGAGGCGGACCGGGGAGCTGTTTTTT
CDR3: CAWISVPGRRRTGELFF

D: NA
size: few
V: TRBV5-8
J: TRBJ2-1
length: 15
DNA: TGTGCCAGCAGCGGAACAGGGCCGATCGGCGGTGAGCAGTTCTTC
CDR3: CASSGTGPIGGEQFF

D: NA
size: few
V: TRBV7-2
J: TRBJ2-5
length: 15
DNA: TGTGCCAGCGGAATTTGGGCGGTTTGGGCGGAGACCCAGTACTTC
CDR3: CASGIWAVWAETQYF

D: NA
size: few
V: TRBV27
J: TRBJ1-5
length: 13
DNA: TGTGCCAGCAGTTTTTCAGGGAACCAGCCCCAGCATTTT
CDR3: CASSFSGNQPQHF

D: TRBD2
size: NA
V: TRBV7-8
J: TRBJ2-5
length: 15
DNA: TGTGCCAGCAGAGATGGCGGGAGCCGAGGGGAGACCCAGTACTTC
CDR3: CASRDGGSRGETQYF

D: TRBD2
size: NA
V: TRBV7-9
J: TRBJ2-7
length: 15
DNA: TGTGCCAGCAGCTTAGAGTCTAGCGGGATATACGAGCAGTACTTC
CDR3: CASSLESSGIYEQYF

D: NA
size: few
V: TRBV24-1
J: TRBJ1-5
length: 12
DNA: TGTGCCACCAGTGATGCCGGGCAGCCCCAGCATTTT
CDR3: CATSDAGQPQHF

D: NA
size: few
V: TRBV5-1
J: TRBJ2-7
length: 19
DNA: TGCGCCAGCAGCCCGACAGAAAAGATACGCTTAGGTGATCCCTACGAGCAGTACTTC
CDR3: CASSPTEKIRLGDPYEQYF

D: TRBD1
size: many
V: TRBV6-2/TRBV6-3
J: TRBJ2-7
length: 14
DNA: TGTGCCAGCAGTTTCATACAGGGGGCGGACGAGCAGTACTTC
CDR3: CASSFIQGADEQYF

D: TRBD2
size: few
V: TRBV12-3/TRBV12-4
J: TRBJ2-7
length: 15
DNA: TGTGCCAGCAGTCCAGGAGCGGGGGGTATTTACGAGCAGTACTTC
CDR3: CASSPGAGGIYEQYF

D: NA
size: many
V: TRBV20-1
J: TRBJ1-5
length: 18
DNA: TGCAGTGCTAGAGATAGGGGGACTGTTAGTTATGGCAATCAGCCCCAGCATTTT
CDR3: CSARDRGTVSYGNQPQHF

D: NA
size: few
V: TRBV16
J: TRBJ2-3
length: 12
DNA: TGTGCCAGCAGCCCTTACGAGGATACGCAGTATTTT
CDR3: CASSPYEDTQYF

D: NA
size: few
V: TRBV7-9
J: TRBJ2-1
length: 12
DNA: TGTGCCAGCAGGCGCCCCAGCAATGAGCAGTTCTTC
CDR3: CASRRPSNEQFF

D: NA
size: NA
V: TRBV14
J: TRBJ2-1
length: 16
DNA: TGTGCCAGCAGCCAAAGCGGGCAAGAAGGGGTTTATGAGCAGTTCTTC
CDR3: CASSQSGQEGVYEQFF

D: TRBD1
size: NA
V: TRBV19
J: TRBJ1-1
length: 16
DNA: TGTGCCAGTAGGTTTGCCCCCGGACAGGGAGCCACTGAAGCTTTCTTT
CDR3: CASRFAPGQGATEAFF

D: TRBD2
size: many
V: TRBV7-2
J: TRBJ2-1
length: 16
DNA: TGTGCCAGCAGCCCCATTAGCGGGAGTTTCTACAATGAGCAGTTCTTC
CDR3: CASSPISGSFYNEQFF

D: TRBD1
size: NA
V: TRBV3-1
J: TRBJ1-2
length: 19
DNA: TGTGCCAGCAGCCAAGTCTTGGACAGGGTCCCTCTCGGGGTCTATGGCTACACCTTC
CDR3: CASSQVLDRVPLGVYGYTF

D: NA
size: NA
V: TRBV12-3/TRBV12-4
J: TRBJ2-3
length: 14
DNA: TGTGCCAGCAGTTTGGAGCTAGCCGGAGATACGCAGTATTTT
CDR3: CASSLELAGDTQYF

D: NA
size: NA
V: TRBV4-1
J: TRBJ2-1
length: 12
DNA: TGCGCCAGCAGCCAAGATTGGAGGGAGCAGTTCTTC
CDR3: CASSQDWREQFF

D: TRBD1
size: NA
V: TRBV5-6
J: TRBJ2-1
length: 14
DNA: TGTGCCAGCAGCTTGGGGACAGGGAATCATGAGCAGTTCTTC
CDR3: CASSLGTGNHEQFF

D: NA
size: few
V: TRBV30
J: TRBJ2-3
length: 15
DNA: TGTGCCTGGACCCTAACAGGCGGTCACACAGATACGCAGTATTTT
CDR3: CAWTLTGGHTDTQYF

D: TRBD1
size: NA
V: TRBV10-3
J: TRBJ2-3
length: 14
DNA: TGTGCCATCAAGACAGGGATTCTTGGAGATACGCAGTATTTT
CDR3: CAIKTGILGDTQYF

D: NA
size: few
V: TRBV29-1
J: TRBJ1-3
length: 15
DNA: TGCAGCGTTGAAGGAGGAGAGGCCTCTGGAAACACCATATATTTT
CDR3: CSVEGGEASGNTIYF

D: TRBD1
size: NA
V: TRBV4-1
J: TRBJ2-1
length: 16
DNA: TGCGCCAGCAGCCAATTCGTGGGGACAGGGGATTCGGAGCAGTTCTTC
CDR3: CASSQFVGTGDSEQFF

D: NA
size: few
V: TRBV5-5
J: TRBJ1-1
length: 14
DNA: TGTGCCAGCAGCCCAAGACAGGATAACACTGAAGCTTTCTTT
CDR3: CASSPRQDNTEAFF

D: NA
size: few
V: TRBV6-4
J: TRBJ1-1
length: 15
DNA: TGTGCCAGCAGTGATCTTCCGATCCTGAACACTGAAGCTTTCTTT
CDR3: CASSDLPILNTEAFF

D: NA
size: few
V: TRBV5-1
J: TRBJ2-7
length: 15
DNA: TGCGCCAGCAGCTTGTCTAGGACCGGCTCCTACGAGCAGTACTTC
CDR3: CASSLSRTGSYEQYF

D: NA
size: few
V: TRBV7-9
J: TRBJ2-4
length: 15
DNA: TGTGCCAGCAGCTCCAGGGTGGAGGACAAAAACATTCAGTACTTC
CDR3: CASSSRVEDKNIQYF

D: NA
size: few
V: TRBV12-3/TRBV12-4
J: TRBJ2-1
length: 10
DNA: TGTGCCAGCAGGGGGACGGAGCAGTTCTTC
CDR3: CASRGTEQFF

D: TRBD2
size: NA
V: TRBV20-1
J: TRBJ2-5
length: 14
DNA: TGCAGTGCTAGTGAAGCGGGGGAACGCGAGACCCAGTACTTC
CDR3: CSASEAGERETQYF

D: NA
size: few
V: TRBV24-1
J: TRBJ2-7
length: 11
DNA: TGTGCCACCAGTGATTTTTACGAGCAGTACTTC
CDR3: CATSDFYEQYF

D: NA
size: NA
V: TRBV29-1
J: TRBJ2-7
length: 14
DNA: TGCAGCGTTGAAAAGCCCGGTGTGGGCTACGAGCAGTACTTC
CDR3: CSVEKPGVGYEQYF

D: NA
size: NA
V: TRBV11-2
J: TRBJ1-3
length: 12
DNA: TGTGCCAGCAGCTTAGCTGGAAACACCATATATTTT
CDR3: CASSLAGNTIYF

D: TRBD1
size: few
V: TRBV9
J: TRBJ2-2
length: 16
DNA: TGTGCCAGCAGCCCATTGCGAGGGGGCGACACCGGGGAGCTGTTTTTT
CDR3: CASSPLRGGDTGELFF

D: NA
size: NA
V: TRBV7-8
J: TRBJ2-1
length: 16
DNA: TGTGCCAGCAGCTTAGTTCCCGGAGTCTTCCACAATGAGCAGTTCTTC
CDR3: CASSLVPGVFHNEQFF

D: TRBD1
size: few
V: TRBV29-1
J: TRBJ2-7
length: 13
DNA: TGCAGCGTTGAAGTAGACAGGGTAGGAGAGCAGTACTTC
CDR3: CSVEVDRVGEQYF

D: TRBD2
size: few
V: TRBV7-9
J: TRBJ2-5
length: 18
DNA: TGTGCCAGCAGCACGACCGGACTAGCGGGCAACGGGGTGGAGACCCAGTACTTC
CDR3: CASSTTGLAGNGVETQYF

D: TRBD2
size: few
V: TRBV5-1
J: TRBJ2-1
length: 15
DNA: TGCGCCAGCAGCTCTCCGACTAGCGGGGCTAATGAGCAGTTCTTC
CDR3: CASSSPTSGANEQFF

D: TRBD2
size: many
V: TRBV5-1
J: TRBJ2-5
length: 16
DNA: TGCGCCAGCAGCTTGGGACCAGCGGGAGTGTTAGAGACCCAGTACTTC
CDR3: CASSLGPAGVLETQYF

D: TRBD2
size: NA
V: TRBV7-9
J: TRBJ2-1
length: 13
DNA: TGTGCCAGCAGCTTAGCGCCTAGCGGGAGGCTGTTCTTC
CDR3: CASSLAPSGRLFF

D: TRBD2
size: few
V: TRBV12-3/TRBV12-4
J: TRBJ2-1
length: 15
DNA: TGTGCCAGCAGGGACGGACTAGCGGGGTGGGATGAGCAGTTCTTC
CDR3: CASRDGLAGWDEQFF

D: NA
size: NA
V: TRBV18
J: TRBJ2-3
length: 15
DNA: TGTGCCAGCTCAGGGTATGATGAGGGTGCAGATACGCAGTATTTT
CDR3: CASSGYDEGADTQYF